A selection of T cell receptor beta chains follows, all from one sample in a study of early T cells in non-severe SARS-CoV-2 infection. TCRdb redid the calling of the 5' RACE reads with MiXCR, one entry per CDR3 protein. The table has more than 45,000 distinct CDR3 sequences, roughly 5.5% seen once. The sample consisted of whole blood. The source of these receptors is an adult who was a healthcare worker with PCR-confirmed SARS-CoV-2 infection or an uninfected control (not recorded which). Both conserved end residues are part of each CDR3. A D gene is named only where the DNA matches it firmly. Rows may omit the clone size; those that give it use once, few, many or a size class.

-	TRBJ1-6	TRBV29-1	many	TGCAGCGTCCGCCCTTTTGGCAGGCGGTCCCCCCGGGATTCCCTCCACTTT	CSVRPFGRRSPRDSLHF
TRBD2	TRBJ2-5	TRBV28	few	TGTGCCAGCAGTTTAGAAAGCGGGGGTCAAAAGACCCAGTACTTC	CASSLESGGQKTQYF
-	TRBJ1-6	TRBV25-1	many	TGTGCCAGCAGTGAATTAGGCAGTAATTCACCCCTCCACTTT	CASSELGSNSPLHF
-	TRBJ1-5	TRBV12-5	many	TGTGCTAGTGGTGTGAATCAGCCCCAGCATTTT	CASGVNQPQHF
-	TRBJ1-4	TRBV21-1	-	TGTGCCAGCATCCAAACAGGGAATGGACTGTTTTTT	CASIQTGNGLFF
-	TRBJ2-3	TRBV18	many	TGTGCCAGCTCACCGGGGGGACCCCTGCGGGGCACAGATACGCAGTATTTT	CASSPGGPLRGTDTQYF
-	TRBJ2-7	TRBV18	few	TGTGCCAGCTCAGAGAAGGTTAATCGGCACTTC	CASSEKVNRHF
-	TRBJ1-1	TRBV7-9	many	TGTGCCAGCAGCTTAGTGGCCGGGAACACTGAAGCTTTCTTT	CASSLVAGNTEAFF
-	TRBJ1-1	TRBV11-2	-	TGTGCCAGCAGCTCAATGACAGGATCCCCTGAAGCTTTCTTT	CASSSMTGSPEAFF
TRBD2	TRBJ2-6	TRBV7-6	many	TGTGCCAGCAGCTTGGGAGGGCTGTCTGGGGCCAACGTCCTGACTTTC	CASSLGGLSGANVLTF
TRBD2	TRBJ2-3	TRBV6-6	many	TGTGCCAGCAAAGAACTAGCGGGGGGGCCAGATACGCAGTATTTT	CASKELAGGPDTQYF
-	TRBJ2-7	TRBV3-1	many	TGTGCCAGCAGCCAAGCTCATGGTGGGGCCTACGAGCAGTACTTC	CASSQAHGGAYEQYF
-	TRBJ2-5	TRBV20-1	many	TGCAGTGCTCCCCGGGGGAGCCAAGAGACCCAGTACTTC	CSAPRGSQETQYF
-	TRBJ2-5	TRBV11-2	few	TGTGCCAGCAGCCCTTCTAGCGTAGAGACCCAGTACTTC	CASSPSSVETQYF
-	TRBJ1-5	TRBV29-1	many	TGCAGCGTGGGGGAGGGGGATCGTCAGCCCCAGCATTTT	CSVGEGDRQPQHF
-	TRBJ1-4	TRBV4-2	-	TGTGCCAGCAGCCAGACCACCGCGGGGGGCGAAGAAAAACTGTTTTTT	CASSQTTAGGEEKLFF
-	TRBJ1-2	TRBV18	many	TGTGCCAGCTCACCAGGCCCCTCCGGTCATGGCTACACCTTC	CASSPGPSGHGYTF
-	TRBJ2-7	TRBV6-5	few	TGTGCCAGCAGTTATAGGACAGGCGCGGGGGAGCAGTACTTC	CASSYRTGAGEQYF
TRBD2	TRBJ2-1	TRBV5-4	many	TGTGCCAGCAGCTTGGATACCAGGACTAGGGTTCTAAATGAGCAGTTCTTC	CASSLDTRTRVLNEQFF
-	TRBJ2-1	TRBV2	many	TGTGCCAGCAGTGGAGGAGAGGAAGCCCCTCGTTTC	CASSGGEEAPRF
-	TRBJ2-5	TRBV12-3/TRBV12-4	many	TGTGCCAGCAGTGGCAGGGTAACAGAGACCCAGTACTTC	CASSGRVTETQYF
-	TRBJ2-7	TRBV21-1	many	TGTGCCAGCAGCAAAGAAGTGTGGGTAGGGTTAAGTTACGAGCAGTACTTC	CASSKEVWVGLSYEQYF
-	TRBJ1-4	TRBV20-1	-	TGCAGTGCTAGACGAAATGAAAAACTGTTTTTT	CSARRNEKLFF
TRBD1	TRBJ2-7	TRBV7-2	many	TGTGCCAGCAGCCGCGGGACAGGCATCTCCTACGAGCAGTACTTC	CASSRGTGISYEQYF